In this sample, the clone carrying this TCR beta chain turned up many times. Its target is not known. The sample originates from a study of regulatory T cells in long-lasting Graves disease. Study-wide findings and caveats: Accuracy could have been hurt by small sample size. Persistent disease preferred TRBV28, TRBJ1-2 and TRBJ2-5.

V lost 9 bases to trimming and J lost 7 bases; unmatched junction nucleotides: 7. This CDR3 region has 14 residues. Germline V gene lookup returns CDR1 MDHEN and CDR2 SYDVKM. Arm-PCR of CDR3 regions and iRepertoire HTBI primers were the basis on which TCR beta libraries were built. A single record per CDR3 protein comes from TCRdb applying MiXCR to the multiplex PCR reads. The sample consists of over 500,000 distinct CDR3 sequences, around 17% of them appearing once. The time point is: newly diagnosed GD, antithyroid drugs for less than 3 months. Extracted PBMC RNA gave rise to the TCR library. This same sample was also part of a study on T cells in Graves' hyperthyroidism and ophthalmopathy. This second study notes: Researchers ran a first-round RT-PCR on the TCR CDR3 using the HTBI primer set. Ophthalmopathy stood apart from stable hyperthyroidism in a 13 V-J model.

The source was peripheral blood mononuclear cells (PBMCs), collected at new diagnosis, from a patient treated with antithyroid drugs. The V call is TRBV28, the J call TRBJ2-1; 12 positions match TRBD2. The source is a woman aged 25 to 39 with Graves disease. CDR3: CASILAGGTNEQFF. The CDR3, as DNA: TGTGCCAGTATACTAGCGGGAGGAACGAATGAGCAGTTCTTC.